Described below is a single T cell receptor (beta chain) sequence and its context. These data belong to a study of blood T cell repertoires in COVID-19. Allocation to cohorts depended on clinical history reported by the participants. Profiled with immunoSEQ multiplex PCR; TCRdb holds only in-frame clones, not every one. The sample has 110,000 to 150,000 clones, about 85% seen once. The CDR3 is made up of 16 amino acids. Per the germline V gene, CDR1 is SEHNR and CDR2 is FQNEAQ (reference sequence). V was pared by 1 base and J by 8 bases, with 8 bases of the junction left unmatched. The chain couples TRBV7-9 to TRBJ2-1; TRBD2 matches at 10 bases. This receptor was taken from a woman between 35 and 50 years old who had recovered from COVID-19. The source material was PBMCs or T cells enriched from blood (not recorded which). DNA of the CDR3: TGTGCCAGCAGCTTAGGCTCAGGGACTAGCGTGGATGAGCAGTTCTTC. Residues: CASSLGSGTSVDEQFF.